The 26 T cell receptor beta chains presented below share a single source sample, sequenced in a study of CD8+CD57+ T cells in acquired aplastic anemia. Those patients picked for sequencing had displayed CD8+CD57+ cell expansion on flow cytometry. Researchers used genomic DNA as the template to profile TCR beta VDJ and CDR3. Each CDR3 protein is one row after TCRdb ran MiXCR on the reads. The sample includes tens of thousands of distinct CDR3 sequences, about 70% of them seen just once. Sequencing used sorted CD4+, CD8+, or CD8+CD57+ T cells (not recorded which) from PBMCs. All receptors derive from a human donor with aplastic anemia.

The gene calls are TRBV10-2 and TRBJ2-1; 11 nucleotides line up with TRBD2. The CDR3 loop spans 18 amino acids. V gave up 6 bases and J gave up 0 bases; unmatched junction bases: 10. Per the germline V gene, CDR1 is WSHSY and CDR2 is SAAADI. The CDR3 coding sequence is TGCGCCAGCAGGGGGGGACTAGCGGAACCAAGCTCCTACAATGAGCAGTTCTTC. Protein product: CASRGGLAEPSSYNEQFF.

This rearrangement joins TRBV19 to TRBJ2-3; D gene unclear. V was trimmed by 11 bases and J by 7 bases, leaving 7 bases between them. Germline lookup yields CDR1 LNHDA and CDR2 SQIVND (reference sequence). The CDR3 has 9 amino acids. In DNA, the CDR3 is TGTGCCCCGAGAAATACGCAGTATTTT. Translation: CAPRNTQYF. Together with reference TRBV19 and TRBJ2-3, the CDR3 gives the full variable domain: DGGITQSPKYLFRKEGQNVTLSCEQNLNHDAMYWYRQDPGQGLRLIYYSQIVNDFQKGDIAEGYSVSREKKESFPLTVTSAQKNPTAFYLCAPRNTQYFGPGTRLTVL.

The chain recombines TRBV5-1 with TRBJ2-5; TRBD1 aligns across 11 bases. The V gene end was trimmed by 4 bases and the J gene end by 4 bases; junction bases not matched to a gene: 6. Germline CDR1 reads SGHRS; CDR2 reads YFSETQ. The CDR3 extends over 15 amino acids. CDR3 in amino acids: CASSDTGQGGETQYF. As DNA, the CDR3 is TGCGCCAGCAGCGACACGGGACAGGGGGGAGAGACCCAGTACTTC.

The rearrangement links TRBV19 to TRBJ2-2; TRBD2 agrees at 8 bases. This CDR3 is built from 15 residues. Losses at the gene ends were 2 bases for V and 6 bases for J; bases not matched to a gene: 5. Germline CDR1 and CDR2: LNHDA and SQIVND (reference sequence). CDR3 in DNA: TGTGCCAGTAGTATAAAAGGACTAGCCTCCGGGGAGCTGTTTTTT. Protein product: CASSIKGLASGELFF.

The chain employs TRBV7-3 and TRBJ2-5, with D tentatively TRBD1 (5 bases). Between the trimmed V and J ends, which lost 7 bases and 3 bases, there was a span of 9 bases. The CDR3 covers 12 residues. Per germline, CDR1 SGHTA and CDR2 FQGTGA. The CDR3 nucleotides are TGTGCCAGCAACTCAGGGAAAGAGACCCAGTACTTC. Protein: CASNSGKETQYF.

A single count supports this clonotype. The chain links TRBV2 to TRBJ1-6; D ambiguous. Germline loops: CDR1 SNHLY, CDR2 FYNNEI. V gave up 4 bases and J gave up 7 bases, with 14 bases separating them. CDR3 length: 15 amino acids. The DNA for the CDR3 is TGTGCCAGCAGTGTAGGTGGAACGTGGAATTCACCCCTCCACTTT. Translating it yields CASSVGGTWNSPLHF.

The chain joins TRBV24-1 to TRBJ1-1; maybe TRBD1 (5 bases). The germline gives CDR1 KGHDR, CDR2 SFDVKD. V was clipped by 1 base and J by 7 bases, with 21 bases between them. This CDR3 comprises 17 residues. The DNA for the CDR3 is TGTGCCACCAGTGATTTCCAGCGGGAGTATCGAGGGGTTGAAGCTTTCTTT. It yields the protein CATSDFQREYRGVEAFF.

CDR3 loop: CATSMDRVSNSPLHF. CDR3 nucleotide sequence: TGTGCCACATCTATGGACCGCGTTTCTAATTCACCCCTCCACTTT. The J gene is TRBJ1-6, the V gene TRBV10-3; no clear D gene. Trimming took 10 bases from V and 6 from J, leaving 19 bases between them. This CDR3 region has 15 residues. The germline gives CDR1 ENHRY, CDR2 SYGVKD.

The chain is built from TRBV5-1 and TRBJ2-1; D is unresolved. CDR3 length: 13 residues. Trimming shortened V by 0 bases and J by 5 bases, and 6 bases separated the two germline ends. Germline CDR1 is SGHRS and CDR2 is YFSETQ. DNA for the CDR3: TGCGCCAGCAGCTTGGGGGCCGACAATGAGCAGTTCTTC. It is translated as CASSLGADNEQFF.

The rearrangement uses TRBV20-1 and TRBJ2-5; D is unclear. The V gene's germline CDR1 is DFQATT and CDR2 SNEGSKA (reference sequence). CDR3 size: 13 residues. Trimming stripped 2 bases from V and 4 bases from J, with 11 bases between. The CDR3 region has the DNA TGCAGTGCTAGACTTGGTGGGATAGAGACCCAGTACTTC. Translated: CSARLGGIETQYF.

This clonotype was detected only a few times. V usage is TRBV15 and J usage is TRBJ2-3; D gene uncertain. CDR3 length: 15 amino acids. Trimming shortened V by 1 base and J by 0 bases, and 8 bases separated the two germline ends. Germline lookup yields CDR1 LNHNV and CDR2 YYDKDF (reference sequence). CDR3 region: CATSRVSSSTDTQYF. CDR3 nucleotides: TGTGCCACCAGCAGAGTGTCATCTAGCACAGATACGCAGTATTTT. The whole variable domain, remainder taken from reference TRBV15 and TRBJ2-3, is DAMVIQNPRYQVTQFGKPVTLSCSQTLNHNVMYWYQQKSSQAPKLLFHYYDKDFNNEADTPDNFQSRRPNTSFCFLDIRSPGLGDTAMYLCATSRVSSSTDTQYFGPGTRLTVL.

V usage is TRBV7-8 and J usage is TRBJ1-2, with D possibly being TRBD1 (5 bases). V was shortened by 0 bases and J by 4 bases, with 9 bases between the two germline ends. The CDR3 length is 14 residues. Germline V gene data show CDR1 as SGHVS and CDR2 as FQNEAQ. The CDR3 spells CASSLASGSYGYTF. For the CDR3, the DNA is TGTGCCAGCAGCTTAGCGTCAGGGAGCTATGGCTACACCTTC.

V is TRBV29-1 and J is TRBJ2-1; D remains unclear. Trimming pared 2 bases from V and 9 bases from J, leaving 14 bases between. CDR1 is SQVTM and CDR2 is ANQGSEA in the germline V gene. The CDR3 extends over 13 amino acids. CDR3 coding DNA: TGCAGCGTTGAATGGAGTCAAGCTGGTGAGCAGTTCTTC. Encoded protein: CSVEWSQAGEQFF.

This chain connects TRBV7-3 to TRBJ2-2; 8 bases agree with TRBD2. Germline trimming cut 4 bases from V and 7 bases from J; bases unmatched to any gene: 8. The CDR3 has 15 amino acids. The germline V gene encodes CDR1 SGHTA and CDR2 FQGTGA. In DNA form, the CDR3 reads TGTGCCAGCAGCTCCGTGGGACTAGGTGGCGGGGAGCTGTTTTTT. This translates into CASSSVGLGGGELFF. Full variable domain (rest looked up from reference TRBV7-3 and TRBJ2-2): GAGVSQTPSNKVTEKGKYVELRCDPISGHTALYWYRQSLGQGPEFLIYFQGTGAADDSGLPNDRFFAVRPEGSVSTLKIQRTERGDSAVYLCASSSVGLGGGELFFGEGSRLTVL.

The chain is built from TRBV20-1 and TRBJ2-5, with D tentatively TRBD1 (6 bases). Germline CDR1 and CDR2: DFQATT and SNEGSKA (reference sequence). The CDR3 runs 15 residues. V shed 5 bases and J shed 2 bases, with 18 bases lying between them. The chain's CDR3 is CSAALPTGLQETQYF. Written as DNA, the CDR3 is TGCAGTGCTGCTTTACCGACAGGCCTGCAAGAGACCCAGTACTTC.

As to this clonotype: The germline gene is not matched at one end of the junction; a read error may be the cause. The chain employs TRBV20-1 and TRBJ2-7, with 7 bases that match TRBD1. CDR1 and CDR2 from the germline V gene are DFQATT and SNEGSKA (reference sequence). This CDR3 is 19 amino acids long. As DNA, the CDR3 is TGCAGTGCTAGAGGACAGGGAGAGGGCCTTAGCTGTCCGCCCTACGAGCAGCACTTC. Amino acid sequence: CSARGQGEGLSCPPYEQHF.

The chain combines TRBV20-1 with TRBJ1-1; D is uncertain. V was shortened by 3 bases and J by 7 bases, with 24 bases between the two germline ends. CDR3 length: 16 residues. Germline V gene sequence: CDR1 DFQATT, CDR2 SNEGSKA (reference sequence). Here the CDR3 reads CSASKPGTRLNLEAFF. DNA of the CDR3: TGCAGTGCTAGCAAGCCAGGAACAAGACTGAACCTTGAAGCTTTCTTT.

CDR3 DNA sequence: TGTGCCACCAGCAGAGTGGGCCTCCTGGATTCGGGCAAAGCTTTCTTT. It yields the protein CATSRVGLLDSGKAFF. J is TRBJ1-1 and V is TRBV15; D is ambiguous. The V gene's germline CDR1 is LNHNV and CDR2 YYDKDF (reference sequence). Deletions cut 1 base from V and 9 bases from J, with 21 bases between. The CDR3 runs to 16 residues.

The chain is built from TRBV19 and TRBJ2-5; the match to TRBD2 covers 11 bases. Unmatched junction bases numbered 8, after V lost 4 bases and J lost 4 bases. Germline V gene data show CDR1 as LNHDA and CDR2 as SQIVND (reference sequence). CDR3 length: 16 amino acids. The CDR3 sequence is CASSTLLSGRAETQYF. DNA for the CDR3: TGTGCCAGTAGTACTCTTCTTAGCGGGAGGGCAGAGACCCAGTACTTC.

The genes are TRBV20-1 and TRBJ2-5, with D possibly matching TRBD1 (5 bases). In germline, CDR1 is DFQATT, CDR2 SNEGSKA (reference sequence). Trimming took 0 bases from V and 5 from J, leaving 16 bases between them. The length of the CDR3 is 15 residues. CDR3 sequence (DNA): TGCAGTGCTAGAGAGGAGAACAGGTGGGGCGAGACCCAGTACTTC. It translates to CSAREENRWGETQYF.

With regard to this clonotype: No conserved phenylalanine or tryptophan ends this CDR3, so it is likely a read error. V gene TRBV6-5 combines with J gene TRBJ2-1; possibly TRBD2 for D (6 bases). The CDR3 consists of 13 residues. CDR1 MNHEY and CDR2 SVGAGI come from the germline V gene. The V and J ends lost 0 bases and 6 bases respectively, with 6 bases between them. The CDR3 sequence: CASSYSLANEQFS. The CDR3 region has the DNA TGTGCCAGCAGTTACTCACTAGCCAATGAGCAGTTCTCC.

Only one count was recorded for this clonotype. V usage is TRBV5-1 and J usage is TRBJ2-7, with 7 bases aligning to TRBD1. Looked up from germline, CDR1 is SGHRS and CDR2 is YFSETQ. Germline trimming cut 0 bases from V and 4 bases from J; bases unmatched to any gene: 4. The length of the CDR3 is 14 residues. The CDR3 bases are TGCGCCAGCAGCTTGGCCGGGACAGCATACGAGCAGTACTTC. Encoded protein: CASSLAGTAYEQYF.

V and J are TRBV27 and TRBJ1-1; tentative D call: TRBD1 (5 bases). Germline V gene data show CDR1 as MNHEY and CDR2 as SMNVEV (reference sequence). The V gene lost 5 bases and the J gene lost 5 bases, with 12 bases spanning the gap. The length of the CDR3 is 13 residues. CDR3 bases: TGTGCCAGCAGTCCGGGGGGTTGGACTGAAGCTTTCTTT. Protein product: CASSPGGWTEAFF.

V gene TRBV10-3 combines with J gene TRBJ2-6; D tentatively reads TRBD1 or TRBD2 (5 bases each). This CDR3 comprises 15 residues. V lost 11 bases and J 2 bases, leaving 16 bases between the germline ends. Germline CDR1 and CDR2: ENHRY and SYGVKD. The CDR3 nucleotides are TGTGCCCACACGGGTGGGGGTACTGGGGCCAACGTCCTGACTTTC. Translated, it gives CAHTGGGTGANVLTF.

The rearrangement links TRBV20-1 to TRBJ1-6; 7 bases agree with TRBD1. The CDR3 covers 14 residues. V was pared by 3 bases and J by 8 bases, with 7 bases of the junction left unmatched. The V gene's germline CDR1 is DFQATT and CDR2 SNEGSKA (reference sequence). The CDR3 loop reads CSARDRIRYSPLHF. For the CDR3, the DNA is TGCAGTGCTAGGGACAGGATTCGTTATTCACCCCTCCACTTT.

This rearrangement joins TRBV10-2 to TRBJ1-4; D unclear. Germline V gene lookup returns CDR1 WSHSY and CDR2 SAAADI. This CDR3 comprises 13 residues. With 4 bases removed from V and 7 bases from J, the gap between germline ends came to 10 bases. CDR3: CASSGTDTEKLFF. DNA for the CDR3: TGCGCCAGCAGTGGGACCGACACTGAAAAACTGTTTTTT.